This passage covers 10 T cell receptor beta chains from one sample sequenced in a study of blood T cell repertoires in COVID-19. The protocol was immunoSEQ multiplex PCR, while the TCRdb copy is restricted to in-frame clones and leaves out a portion. The repertoire consists of tens of thousands of clones, with over 60% occurring once and the leading ten covering 13%. The sequenced sample consisted of peripheral blood. These TCRs come from a man aged 55 to 70 with active COVID-19.

This clone appeared a single time. V and J are TRBV5-8 and TRBJ2-1, with D possibly TRBD2 on 6 matching bases. Trimming stripped 4 bases from V and 6 bases from J, with 20 bases between. This CDR3 is 16 amino acids long. Germline V gene data show CDR1 as SGHTS and CDR2 as YDEGEE. The CDR3: CASSQHRERYSNEQFF. The CDR3 nucleotides are TGTGCCAGCAGCCAACATCGGGAGAGGTACTCCAATGAGCAGTTCTTC.

V usage is TRBV5-1 and J usage is TRBJ2-7; 7 nucleotides align to TRBD2. V shed 5 bases and J 3 bases; nucleotides not matched to a gene: 11. The CDR3 length is 15 residues. CDR1 is SGHRS, CDR2 YFSETQ, per germline. DNA for the CDR3: TGCGCCAGCAGTCAACGACCGGGAGGTAACTACGAGCAGTACTTC. This codes for CASSQRPGGNYEQYF.

This chain uses TRBV3-1 (or the pseudogene TRBV3-2) with TRBJ1-5; the D gene is possibly TRBD1 (5 bases). Trimming left V 0 bases short and J 7 bases short, with 13 bases between. Germline values: CDR1 LGHDT, CDR2 YNNKEL (reference sequence). The CDR3 spans 15 residues. The CDR3 is CASSQDSIQGQPQHF. The CDR3, as DNA: TGTGCCAGCAGCCAAGATTCAATTCAGGGCCAGCCCCAGCATTTT.

The chain combines TRBV6-2 or TRBV6-3 with TRBJ2-7; TRBD2 matches at 7 bases. In germline, CDR1 is MNHEY, CDR2 SVGEGT. V shed 2 bases, J shed 2 bases, and the junction held 3 bases outside the gene matches. The CDR3 spans 14 residues. The CDR3, as DNA: TGTGCCAGCAGTTACCCTAGCGGTCCCTACGAGCAGTACTTC. Its protein is CASSYPSGPYEQYF.

This clone qualifies as medium-sized. The DNA for the CDR3 is TGTGCCAGCAGTTACGCCGGGACTAGCGGTCCCGAGCTGTTTTTT. It encodes CASSYAGTSGPELFF. The chain joins TRBV6-2 or TRBV6-3 to TRBJ2-2; TRBD2 agrees at 11 bases. V dropped 2 bases and J dropped 11; count of bases not matched to a gene: 7. CDR1 MNHEY and CDR2 SVGEGT come from the germline V gene. The CDR3 covers 15 residues.

This clone is deemed medium-sized. This chain uses TRBV6-6 with TRBJ2-7; 10 nucleotides align to TRBD2. Germline V gene sequence: CDR1 MNHNY, CDR2 SVGAGI (reference sequence). V lost 5 bases to trimming and J lost 0 bases; unmatched junction nucleotides: 13. The CDR3 loop spans 18 amino acids. Here the CDR3 reads CASSPPPSTSGISYEQYF. CDR3 nucleotides: TGTGCCAGCAGTCCCCCCCCCTCCACTAGCGGGATCTCCTACGAGCAGTACTTC.

This clone has just a few counts. The rearrangement links TRBV4-1 to TRBJ2-7; 9 bases align to TRBD2. CDR1 MGHRA and CDR2 YSYEKL come from the germline V gene. The trim removed 0 bases at V and 1 base at J, leaving 7 bases unmatched. CDR3 size: 17 residues. CDR3 region: CASSQDQALAGSYEQYF. For the CDR3, the DNA is TGCGCCAGCAGCCAAGATCAAGCACTAGCGGGTTCCTACGAGCAGTACTTC.

The chain couples TRBV3-1 (or the pseudogene TRBV3-2) to TRBJ1-4, with a tentative D call TRBD1 (6 bases). Germline V gene sequence: CDR1 LGHDT, CDR2 YNNKEL (reference sequence). Between the trimmed V and J ends, which lost 0 bases and 5 bases, there was a span of 22 bases. CDR3 length: 19 residues. For the CDR3, the DNA is TGTGCCAGCAGCCAAGATCTAGGCAGGGGCGGACTCCCGAATGAAAAACTGTTTTTT. Protein product: CASSQDLGRGGLPNEKLFF.

There are a few counts of this clone. V is TRBV27 and J is TRBJ1-6; D possibly corresponds to TRBD1 (5 bases). V lost 7 bases and J lost 5, with 12 bases in between. The germline V gene has CDR1 MNHEY and CDR2 SMNVEV (reference sequence). The CDR3 has 14 amino acids. CDR3 sequence (DNA): TGTGCCAGCATGCCAGGGTTAGATAATTCACCCCTCCACTTT. It codes for CASMPGLDNSPLHF.

This clone was seen a single time. The J gene is TRBJ1-2, the V gene TRBV18, with D uncertain. Germline assignment: CDR1 KGHSH and CDR2 LQKENI. The CDR3 runs to 12 residues. Between the trimmed V and J ends, which lost 4 bases and 8 bases, there was a span of 11 bases. Here the CDR3 DNA reads TGTGCCAGCTCACGGTCCGAGGAGGGCTACACCTTC. Its protein is CASSRSEEGYTF.